The clone carrying this T cell receptor (beta chain) has only one observation. Its antigen is still unknown. Assay: immunoSEQ multiplex PCR; the TCRdb copy retains only in-frame clones and omits some. The sample has 120,000 or so clones; around 96% are singletons. Thymic resections from corrective heart surgery supplied the tissue. Corrective surgery for congenital heart defects was being performed on the healthy Finnish infants who were the donors. The source of the sample is a study of human thymus T cells. Study observations and caveats: Related reports documented highly overlapping thymic repertoires among unrelated individuals. Gene usage for V and J segments appeared biased in thymic and blood repertoires.

Trimming pared 0 bases from V and 5 bases from J, leaving 13 bases between. Germline CDR1 LGHNA, CDR2 YNFKEQ. The CDR3 consists of 16 residues. The genes are TRBV4-2 and TRBJ2-2; D call uncertain. This clonotype was obtained from a boy under two years old with a congenital heart defect but otherwise immunologically healthy. Sequencing used thymus tissue. The CDR3: CASSQDHGLGTGELFF. In DNA form, the CDR3 reads TGTGCCAGCAGCCAAGATCACGGCCTAGGAACCGGGGAGCTGTTTTTT.